Below, 16 T cell receptor beta chains from the same sample are listed, as sequenced in a study of identifying expanded T cells in peripheral blood. Profiling relied on immunoSEQ multiplex PCR, and the TCRdb table lists in-frame clones only, not all of them. The sample has 75,000 to 95,000 clones, approximately 90% seen once. The sequencing input was blood. The receptors originated from a person between 18 and 75 years old in good health.

The chain couples TRBV7-8 to TRBJ1-3; D call uncertain. Germline CDR1 is SGHVS and CDR2 is FQNEAQ. Between the trimmed V and J ends, which lost 1 base and 0 bases, there was a span of 13 bases. CDR3 length: 17 amino acids. CDR3 sequence (DNA): TGTGCCAGCAGCTTAGGTGTCCTAGCTAGCTCTGGAAACACCATATATTTT. Amino acids: CASSLGVLASSGNTIYF.

The chain combines TRBV15 with TRBJ2-7; no clear D gene. V shed 0 bases and J shed 6 bases, with 9 bases lying between them. Germline CDR1 LNHNV, CDR2 YYDKDF (reference sequence). This CDR3 region has 13 residues. The CDR3 region is CATSRDPLFEQYF. CDR3 sequence (DNA): TGTGCCACCAGCAGAGATCCTTTATTCGAGCAGTACTTC.

This rearrangement joins TRBV4-3 to TRBJ2-7; D uncertain. Germline CDR1 and CDR2: LGHNA and YSLEER. The CDR3 totals 11 residues. Trimming removed 0 bases at V and 13 bases at J, with 10 bases between. CDR3 nucleotides: TGCGCCAGCAGCCAAGATGGCCGCCATTACTTC. Translated, it gives CASSQDGRHYF.

This sequence joins TRBV7-9 and TRBJ1-1, with D hard to call. The V and J ends lost 1 base and 7 bases respectively, with 13 bases between them. The length of the CDR3 is 14 residues. Germline loops: CDR1 SEHNR, CDR2 FQNEAQ (reference sequence). CDR3 sequence (DNA): TGTGCCAGCAGCTTAGGAGGACCCCACGATGAAGCTTTCTTT. Encoded protein: CASSLGGPHDEAFF.

The chain couples TRBV11-3 to TRBJ2-2, with D perhaps being TRBD1 or TRBD2 (5 bases each). This CDR3 spans 16 amino acids. In germline, CDR1 is SGHNT, CDR2 YENEEA. The germline V and J ends were trimmed by 3 bases and 0 bases, with 11 bases remaining between them. The CDR3 DNA reads as TGTGCCAGCAGCTTCCAAACGGGACCGAACACCGGGGAGCTGTTTTTT. Its protein is CASSFQTGPNTGELFF.

The rearrangement joins TRBV4-1 to TRBJ1-2; possibly TRBD1 for D (5 bases). The CDR3 is 14 residues long. V dropped 0 bases and J dropped 8 bases, with 13 bases sitting between them. CDR1 and CDR2 (germline): MGHRA, YSYEKL. CDR3 in DNA: TGCGCCAGCAGCCAAGATCTGAGGGGAAAGGGCTACACCTTC. It translates to CASSQDLRGKGYTF.

The V call is TRBV29-1, the J call TRBJ2-1; a weak D match, TRBD1 (6 bases). Germline lookup yields CDR1 SQVTM and CDR2 ANQGSEA. This CDR3 has 11 amino acids. V gave up 5 bases and J gave up 8 bases, with 10 bases separating them. This CDR3 is CSVLEGDEQFF. Here the CDR3 DNA reads TGCAGCGTTCTAGAGGGGGATGAGCAGTTCTTC.

This clone was detected only once. J is TRBJ1-2 and V is TRBV14; possibly TRBD1 for D (6 bases). The germline gives CDR1 SGHDN, CDR2 FVKESK. The CDR3 is 13 residues long. Deletions cut 3 bases from V and 7 bases from J, with 12 bases between. The CDR3 sequence: CASSHPGVAGYTF. CDR3 bases: TGTGCCAGCAGCCATCCAGGGGTGGCTGGCTACACCTTC.

The CDR3 DNA reads as TGTGCCAGCAGTTACGGTCAGAATTCACCCCTCCACTTT. Translating it yields CASSYGQNSPLHF. The rearrangement uses TRBV6-6 and TRBJ1-6; unclear D gene. V was cut by 2 bases and J by 7 bases, with 6 bases left in between. Germline values: CDR1 MNHNY, CDR2 SVGAGI (reference sequence). CDR3 size: 13 residues.

The V call is TRBV28, the J call TRBJ1-4; tentatively, D is TRBD1 (6 bases). V was trimmed by 1 base and J by 12 bases, leaving 18 bases between them. The CDR3 has 15 amino acids. Germline V lookup: CDR1 MDHEN, CDR2 SYDVKM. CDR3 bases: TGTGCCAGCAGTTTATTGGGGGCCGGGGTTGGACAACTGTTTTTT. This translates into CASSLLGAGVGQLFF.

This chain connects TRBV4-1 to TRBJ2-1, with 9 bases lining up with TRBD2. V shed 3 bases and J 6 bases; nucleotides not matched to a gene: 6. Germline CDR1 reads MGHRA; CDR2 reads YSYEKL. This CDR3 has 15 amino acids. The CDR3 region has the DNA TGCGCCAGCAGCCATTATAGCGGGGGTACCAATGAGCAGTTCTTC. Translated, it gives CASSHYSGGTNEQFF.

CDR3 loop: CASNKEFKADTQYF. The CDR3 nucleotides read TGTGCCAGCAATAAGGAGTTCAAGGCAGATACGCAGTATTTT. The chain recombines TRBV2 with TRBJ2-3; no definite D call. The CDR3 sequence is 14 residues long. CDR1 and CDR2 from the germline V gene are SNHLY and FYNNEI. Between the trimmed V and J ends, which lost 7 bases and 4 bases, there was a span of 15 bases.

A few counts support this clone. The gene calls are TRBV30 and TRBJ1-1; possible D gene TRBD1, 6 bases. V lost 5 bases and J lost 1, with 11 bases in between. Germline CDR1 and CDR2: GTSNPN and SVGIG (reference sequence). The CDR3 covers 13 residues. CDR3 DNA: TGTGCCTGGTCACAGGGAACGAACACTGAAGCTTTCTTT. This sequence encodes CAWSQGTNTEAFF.

This clone has only one observation. The V gene is TRBV19, the J gene TRBJ2-2; the match to TRBD1 covers 11 bases. CDR1 is LNHDA, CDR2 SQIVND, per germline (reference sequence). The CDR3 has 15 amino acids. After removal of 10 bases from V and 6 bases from J, the junction contained 10 bases not matched to a gene. For the CDR3, the DNA is TGTGCCACAAAAGAGGGACAGGGGGAATCCGGGGAGCTGTTTTTT. Amino acid sequence: CATKEGQGESGELFF.

The V gene is TRBV4-1, the J gene TRBJ2-2; TRBD2 is a possible D gene (6 bases). The V end lost 1 base, the J end lost 3 bases, and 15 bases lay between the germline ends. The length of the CDR3 is 17 residues. Per the germline V gene, CDR1 is MGHRA and CDR2 is YSYEKL. This CDR3 is CASSQAGGAGDTGELFF. The DNA of the CDR3 is TGCGCCAGCAGCCAAGCGGGCGGGGCAGGTGACACCGGGGAGCTGTTTTTT.

This chain uses TRBV11-3 with TRBJ2-7, with 8 positions matching TRBD1. The V gene's germline CDR1 is SGHNT and CDR2 YENEEA. With 7 bases clipped from V and 7 bases from J, the junction kept 15 bases outside the gene matches. This CDR3 is 15 amino acids long. The CDR3 bases are TGTGCCAGCAATCTCCGGGACAGGCCCCCTGTAGAGCAGTACTTC. This encodes CASNLRDRPPVEQYF.